Listed here are 25 T cell receptor beta chains from one sample, sequenced in a study of cytomegalovirus exposure and HLA in healthy donors. Amplification used 60 Vbeta primers and 13 Jbeta primers. Sequencing used immunoSEQ multiplex PCR; TCRdb keeps in-frame clones, though not all of them. There are some 130,000 clones in the sample; 65% to 80% occur only once, and around 7% lies in the top ten. Sequenced sample: PBMCs. Receptor source: a middle-aged man in good health and CMV-seropositive.

The chain carries TRBV19 and TRBJ1-1; D is undetermined. This CDR3 has 16 amino acids. CDR1 is LNHDA, CDR2 SQIVND, per germline (reference sequence). V shed 3 bases and J shed 1 base, with 15 bases lying between them. CDR3 DNA sequence: TGTGCCAGTAGTATTGGGCAAAAGCTCGGGAACACTGAAGCTTTCTTT. As protein: CASSIGQKLGNTEAFF.

This chain uses TRBV27 with TRBJ2-7; no firm D call. V was shortened by 6 bases and J by 5 bases, with 11 bases between the two germline ends. In germline, CDR1 is MNHEY, CDR2 SMNVEV (reference sequence). This CDR3 has 12 amino acids. The DNA of the CDR3 is TGTGCCAGCAGGGCCGCTTTCAACGAGCAGTACTTC. Its protein is CASRAAFNEQYF.

J is TRBJ1-5 and V is TRBV2; a possible D gene is TRBD1 (5 bases). The germline V gene has CDR1 SNHLY and CDR2 FYNNEI. The CDR3 is made up of 14 amino acids. Trimming stripped 7 bases from V and 6 bases from J, with 16 bases between. CDR3 amino acids: CASTQVGGGQPQHF. The CDR3 region has the DNA TGTGCCAGCACCCAAGTCGGGGGTGGTCAGCCCCAGCATTTT.

For this clone: The sample carries other DNA sequences with the same CDR3. Written as DNA, the CDR3 is TGTGCCAGCAGTTATCAGGGTAGCGGAAACACCATATATTTT. It specifies CASSYQGSGNTIYF. The gene calls are TRBV28 and TRBJ1-3, with D possibly being TRBD1 (5 bases). Germline V gene data show CDR1 as MDHEN and CDR2 as SYDVKM. This CDR3 is built from 14 residues. The ends were cut back, 4 bases at V and 4 bases at J, with 11 bases in the middle.

The chain carries TRBV28 and TRBJ1-4; D gene uncertain. The CDR3 spans 14 residues. Germline lookup yields CDR1 MDHEN and CDR2 SYDVKM. This CDR3 is CATREGSLNEKLFF. Written as DNA, the CDR3 is TGTGCTACCCGGGAGGGCAGCCTTAATGAAAAACTGTTTTTT. The full variable domain, completed using reference TRBV28 and TRBJ1-4, is DVKVTQSSRYLVKRTGEKVFLECVQDMDHENMFWYRQDPGLGLRLIYFSYDVKMKEKGDIPEGYSVSREKKERFSLILESASTNQTSMYLCATREGSLNEKLFFGSGTQLSVL.

The genes are TRBV10-2 and TRBJ2-5, with D uncertain. CDR1 and CDR2 from the germline V gene are WSHSY and SAAADI. Between the trimmed V and J ends, which lost 6 bases and 6 bases, there was a span of 14 bases. This CDR3 has 13 residues. CDR3 nucleotide sequence: TGCGCCAGCAGCATTGACATCGCCCAGACCCAGTACTTC. Protein: CASSIDIAQTQYF.

The J gene is TRBJ2-5, the V gene TRBV29-1; no clear D. Germline CDR1 SQVTM, CDR2 ANQGSEA. The ends were cut back, 4 bases at V and 0 bases at J, with 12 bases in the middle. The CDR3 is made up of 14 amino acids. The CDR3 spells CSVGSLGDQETQYF. The CDR3 nucleotides are TGCAGCGTTGGGAGTTTGGGTGACCAAGAGACCCAGTACTTC.

The chain recombines TRBV30 with TRBJ2-1; 7 bases line up with TRBD2. The CDR3 consists of 16 residues. Germline values: CDR1 GTSNPN, CDR2 SVGIG (reference sequence). The V gene end was trimmed by 1 base and the J gene end by 1 base; junction bases not matched to a gene: 7. This CDR3 reads CAWSEWREGSYNEQFF. CDR3 nucleotide sequence: TGTGCCTGGAGTGAATGGAGGGAGGGGTCCTACAATGAGCAGTTCTTC. The full variable domain, with the rest looked up from reference TRBV30 and TRBJ2-1, is SQTIHQWPATLVQPVGSPLSLECTVEGTSNPNLYWYRQAAGRGLQLLFYSVGIGQISSEVPQNLSASRPQDRQFILSSKKLLLSDSGFYLCAWSEWREGSYNEQFFGPGTRLTVL.

This clone was recorded only once. Germline is not matched at one junction end, which may reflect a read error. The rearrangement uses TRBV5-1 and TRBJ2-3; 7 nucleotides agree with TRBD1. The CDR3 contains 15 residues. Germline assignment: CDR1 SGHRS and CDR2 YFSETQ. Here the CDR3 reads CASSLVGQDTDTQYF. The CDR3 DNA reads as TGCGCCAGCAGTTTGGTAGGACAGGACACAGATACGCAGTATTTT.

The rearrangement uses TRBV12-5 and TRBJ1-4; D may be TRBD1 (5 bases). Germline loops: CDR1 LGHNT, CDR2 FRNRAP. The CDR3 loop spans 15 amino acids. The germline V and J ends were trimmed by 4 bases and 8 bases, with 17 bases remaining between them. The DNA of the CDR3 is TGTGCTAGTGGTTCCCAGGCCTCGGGGGTGGAAAAACTGTTTTTT. Protein product: CASGSQASGVEKLFF.

The V gene is TRBV28, the J gene TRBJ1-3, with D uncertain. The CDR3 consists of 15 residues. In germline, CDR1 is MDHEN, CDR2 SYDVKM. Trimming stripped 3 bases from V and 0 bases from J, with 9 bases between. CDR3 in DNA: TGTGCCAGCAGTTTTTTTTCTCTCTCTGGAAACACCATATATTTT. Residues: CASSFFSLSGNTIYF.

The J gene is TRBJ1-3, the V gene TRBV10-1, with 7 nucleotides matching TRBD1. Germline-derived CDR1 and CDR2 are WNHNN and SYGVQD (reference sequence). Trimming removed 8 bases from V and 0 bases from J; junction bases left unmatched: 10. The CDR3 length is 16 residues. The CDR3 here is CASWDSGTDSGNTIYF. The DNA for the CDR3 is TGCGCCAGCTGGGACTCTGGGACAGACTCTGGAAACACCATATATTTT.

This sequence joins TRBV30 and TRBJ1-1; no clear D gene. V was pared by 6 bases and J by 5 bases, with 16 bases between. This CDR3 has 13 amino acids. Germline V gene lookup returns CDR1 GTSNPN and CDR2 SVGIG (reference sequence). This CDR3 is CACAGSFGTEAFF. The CDR3 DNA is TGTGCCTGCGCCGGGTCATTTGGGACTGAAGCTTTCTTT.

V and J are TRBV5-5 and TRBJ2-5; 9 bases are shared with TRBD1. The CDR3 contains 14 residues. Germline-derived CDR1 and CDR2 are SGHKS and YYEKEE (reference sequence). The J segment lost 5 bases and the V segment lost 5 bases, leaving 7 bases of the junction unmatched. CDR3 bases: TGTGCCAGCAGTGAGACAGGGGGTCGGGAGACCCAGTACTTC. Translated: CASSETGGRETQYF.

The V call is TRBV6-5, the J call TRBJ1-2; TRBD1 aligns across 8 bases. Trimming took 2 bases from V and 4 from J; bases not matched to a gene: 6. Germline-derived CDR1 and CDR2 are MNHEY and SVGAGI. This CDR3 has 15 amino acids. The chain's CDR3 is CASSYGQGAAYGYTF. The CDR3 DNA follows: TGTGCCAGCAGTTACGGGCAGGGGGCTGCCTATGGCTACACCTTC.

CDR3 in amino acids: CASSPPLYNEQFF. In DNA form, the CDR3 reads TGTGCCAGCAGCCCCCCTCTTTACAATGAGCAGTTCTTC. This sequence joins TRBV9 and TRBJ2-1; unclear D gene. V lost 4 bases to trimming and J lost 4 bases, with 9 bases between them. Looked up from germline, CDR1 is SGDLS and CDR2 is YYNGEE. The CDR3 is made up of 13 amino acids.

The chain uses TRBV5-1 and TRBJ1-1; D remains ambiguous. The CDR3 runs 13 residues. Per germline, CDR1 SGHRS and CDR2 YFSETQ. Trimming cost V 4 bases and J 0 bases, with 7 bases left between them. CDR3 sequence: CASSLRVNTEAFF. In DNA, the CDR3 is TGCGCCAGCAGCCTGCGTGTGAACACTGAAGCTTTCTTT.

The chain links TRBV5-1 to TRBJ1-4; D unclear. Germline V gene lookup returns CDR1 SGHRS and CDR2 YFSETQ. This CDR3 has 15 residues. Trimming took off 8 bases at V and 3 bases at J, with 17 bases between the two ends. In DNA form, the CDR3 reads TGCGCCAGTAAGCCGTTCGGCGCGGCTAATGAAAAACTGTTTTTT. This codes for CASKPFGAANEKLFF.

The rearrangement links TRBV19 to TRBJ1-5, with 7 bases matching TRBD1. The CDR3 is 17 residues long. V was clipped by 5 bases and J by 3 bases; unmatched bases: 13. Germline CDR1 and CDR2: LNHDA and SQIVND (reference sequence). The CDR3 loop reads CASSPLPGTEINQPQHF. The CDR3, as DNA: TGTGCCAGTAGTCCTTTACCCGGGACAGAGATCAATCAGCCCCAGCATTTT. The variable domain in full, with the rest retrieved from reference TRBV19 and TRBJ1-5, is DGGITQSPKYLFRKEGQNVTLSCEQNLNHDAMYWYRQDPGQGLRLIYYSQIVNDFQKGDIAEGYSVSREKKESFPLTVTSAQKNPTAFYLCASSPLPGTEINQPQHFGDGTRLSIL.

The chain has TRBV2 and TRBJ1-2; 7 bases align to TRBD1. V lost 1 base, J lost 1 base, and 6 bases stayed unmatched. Germline V gives CDR1 SNHLY, CDR2 FYNNEI. The CDR3 length is 16 residues. DNA for the CDR3: TGTGCCAGCAGTGAAGGCGTACAGGGGAGTAACTATGGCTACACCTTC. Protein: CASSEGVQGSNYGYTF. Together with reference TRBV2 and TRBJ1-2, the CDR3 gives the full variable domain: EPEVTQTPSHQVTQMGQEVILRCVPISNHLYFYWYRQILGQKVEFLVSFYNNEISEKSEIFDDQFSVERPDGSNFTLKIRSTKLEDSAMYFCASSEGVQGSNYGYTFGSGTRLTVV.

The rearrangement uses TRBV12-5 and TRBJ2-2, with 7 bases that match TRBD1. The CDR3 consists of 16 residues. V lost 4 bases, J lost 1 base, and 6 bases stayed unmatched. Germline V gene sequence: CDR1 LGHNT, CDR2 FRNRAP. CDR3 sequence: CASGSIQGRNTGELFF. The CDR3 region has the DNA TGTGCTAGTGGTTCGATACAGGGGCGGAACACCGGGGAGCTGTTTTTT. The variable domain in full, completed from reference TRBV12-5 and TRBJ2-2, reads DARVTQTPRHKVTEMGQEVTMRCQPILGHNTVFWYRQTMMQGLELLAYFRNRAPLDDSGMPKDRFSAEMPDATLATLKIQPSEPRDSAVYFCASGSIQGRNTGELFFGEGSRLTVL.

This chain uses TRBV19 with TRBJ2-2, with 11 nucleotides matching TRBD2. The CDR3 is made up of 15 amino acids. In germline, CDR1 is LNHDA, CDR2 SQIVND (reference sequence). The trim removed 7 bases at V and 3 bases at J, leaving 4 bases unmatched. The CDR3 region is CASNSGRAYTGELFF. In nucleotides, the CDR3 is TGTGCCAGTAATAGCGGGAGGGCCTACACCGGGGAGCTGTTTTTT.

This chain connects TRBV19 to TRBJ2-3; D not resolved. The CDR3 spans 14 residues. Germline V lookup: CDR1 LNHDA, CDR2 SQIVND (reference sequence). Trimming pared 3 bases from V and 0 bases from J, leaving 7 bases between. The CDR3 region has the DNA TGTGCCAGTAGTATTGGCTGGAGCACAGATACGCAGTATTTT. It translates to CASSIGWSTDTQYF.

V gene TRBV7-3 combines with J gene TRBJ1-1; D is possibly TRBD1 (5 bases). This CDR3 has 14 residues. Trimming removed 0 bases at V and 9 bases at J, with 14 bases between. Germline V gives CDR1 SGHTA, CDR2 FQGTGA. CDR3 bases: TGTGCCAGCAGCTTAACGTCAAGGGCAGGGAAAGCTTTCTTT. Protein product: CASSLTSRAGKAFF.

V gene TRBV28 combines with J gene TRBJ2-5; D is perhaps TRBD1 (6 bases). The tail of the sequence fits TRBJ2-7 better, so the J call may be wrong. The V gene's germline CDR1 is MDHEN and CDR2 SYDVKM. There are 13 residues in the CDR3. The CDR3 coding sequence is TGTGCCAGCAGGAAACAGGGTACCTACGAGCAGTACTTC. This gives the protein CASRKQGTYEQYF.